Listed here are 28 T cell receptor beta chains from one sample, sequenced in a study of T cell responses to AZD1222 COVID-19 vaccine. Clones were sequenced by immunoSEQ multiplex PCR, and TCRdb holds only the in-frame ones, with some missing. The table shows about 99,000 clones, with more than 85% occurring only once. The sample in question was peripheral blood, obtained 28 days after the second AZD1222 dose. The receptors here all came from an adult who received the AZD1222 COVID-19 vaccine.

This CDR3 is CASSKGVRGFTEKLFF. The CDR3 coding sequence is TGTGCCAGCAGCAAAGGCGTCAGGGGTTTTACTGAAAAACTGTTTTTT. The chain is built from TRBV21-1 and TRBJ1-4; TRBD1 is the table's D call, not checked against the DNA. TRBV21-1 is a documented pseudogene. The CDR3 has 16 amino acids.

The chain has TRBV28 and TRBJ2-3, with TRBD2 as a possible D gene (5 bases). Trimming stripped 2 bases from V and 2 bases from J, with 11 bases between. CDR1 MDHEN and CDR2 SYDVKM come from the germline V gene. The CDR3 is made up of 15 amino acids. CDR3 nucleotide sequence: TGTGCCAGCAGTTTAGGCGGAGGACTCACAGATACGCAGTATTTT. Its translation is CASSLGGGLTDTQYF.

The V and J genes are TRBV28 and TRBJ1-2, with 8 nucleotides matching TRBD1. CDR1 and CDR2 (germline): MDHEN, SYDVKM. The V gene end was trimmed by 4 bases and the J gene end by 6 bases; junction bases not matched to a gene: 10. CDR3 length equals 15 residues. This chain's CDR3 is CASSSPTGGKNGYTF. The CDR3 DNA follows: TGTGCCAGCAGTTCCCCAACAGGGGGTAAGAATGGCTACACCTTC.

The genes are TRBV7-9 and TRBJ1-3; D gene uncertain. V was trimmed by 2 bases and J by 2 bases, leaving 13 bases between them. This CDR3 contains 16 residues. Germline values: CDR1 SEHNR, CDR2 FQNEAQ (reference sequence). CDR3 in DNA: TGTGCCAGCAGCTTATGGGAGAGCTTCCCTGGAAACACCATATATTTT. Protein sequence: CASSLWESFPGNTIYF.

V usage is TRBV5-1 and J usage is TRBJ2-1; 8 bases are a match to TRBD1. The germline V gene encodes CDR1 SGHRS and CDR2 YFSETQ. This CDR3 is 14 amino acids long. V shed 2 bases and J 7 bases; nucleotides not matched to a gene: 5. CDR3 loop: CASSFGQGMNEQFF. CDR3 coding DNA: TGCGCCAGCAGCTTCGGACAGGGAATGAATGAGCAGTTCTTC.

V is TRBV7-6 and J is TRBJ2-1; 7 nucleotides agree with TRBD2. Trimming removed 1 base from V and 0 bases from J; junction bases left unmatched: 6. The length of the CDR3 is 17 residues. Germline loops: CDR1 SGHVS, CDR2 FNYEAQ. CDR3 sequence: CASSLELGGSSYNEQFF. For the CDR3, the DNA is TGTGCCAGCAGCTTAGAATTGGGGGGGAGCTCCTACAATGAGCAGTTCTTC.

The chain carries TRBV6-6 and TRBJ1-1, with 9 bases aligning to TRBD1. In germline, CDR1 is MNHNY, CDR2 SVGAGI (reference sequence). The CDR3 has 13 residues. V lost 8 bases, J lost 11 bases, and 12 bases stayed unmatched. CDR3 bases: TGTGCCAGCCGGGACAGGGCTTCGTCGTCGGCTTTCTTT. It codes for CASRDRASSSAFF.

The chain joins TRBV15 to TRBJ1-5; D unclear. Germline V gene sequence: CDR1 LNHNV, CDR2 YYDKDF (reference sequence). This CDR3 comprises 15 residues. The V end lost 0 bases, the J end lost 4 bases, and 10 bases lay between the germline ends. The CDR3 sequence: CATSRDQRANQPQHF. In DNA form, the CDR3 reads TGTGCCACCAGCAGAGATCAACGGGCAAATCAGCCCCAGCATTTT.

Comments on this clone: A junction boundary mismatches the germline segment, possibly from a read error. The J gene is TRBJ1-2, the V gene TRBV5-4, with a possible D match to TRBD1 (5 bases). In germline, CDR1 is SGHNT, CDR2 YYREEE (reference sequence). The CDR3 runs to 13 residues. The CDR3 reads CASSLKGVVGYTF. CDR3 in DNA: TGTGCTAGCAGCTTAAAAGGGGTAGTTGGCTACACCTTC. Complete variable domain (other parts from reference TRBV5-4 and TRBJ1-2): ETGVTQSPTHLIKTRGQQVTLRCSSQSGHNTVSWYQQALGQGPQFIFQYYREEENGRGNFPPRFSGLQFPNYSSELNVNALELDDSALYLCASSLKGVVGYTFGSGTRLTVV.

The J gene is TRBJ1-2, the V gene TRBV6-5; D not certain. Germline values: CDR1 MNHEY, CDR2 SVGAGI. V dropped 0 bases and J dropped 5 bases, with 10 bases sitting between them. This CDR3 contains 14 residues. CDR3 in amino acids: CASSYSSIGYGYTF. As DNA, the CDR3 is TGTGCCAGCAGTTACTCGAGTATCGGTTATGGCTACACCTTC.

The J gene is TRBJ1-2, the V gene TRBV12-3 or TRBV12-4; D remains ambiguous. The CDR3 contains 11 residues. V lost 3 bases and J lost 3, with 2 bases in between. The CDR3 DNA reads as TGTGCCAGCAGTTTGGACTATGGCTACACCTTC. Amino acid sequence: CASSLDYGYTF.

The chain recombines TRBV9 with TRBJ1-2; D uncertain. Germline V gene lookup returns CDR1 SGDLS and CDR2 YYNGEE. CDR3 length equals 16 residues. V was clipped by 2 bases and J by 0 bases, with 14 bases between them. CDR3 DNA: TGTGCCAGCAGCGTGTTCGACCGGAGCTCTAACTATGGCTACACCTTC. Protein product: CASSVFDRSSNYGYTF.

The chain carries TRBV28 and TRBJ1-4; D possibly corresponds to TRBD1 (6 bases). CDR1 and CDR2 from the germline V gene are MDHEN and SYDVKM. The CDR3 covers 12 residues. V shed 8 bases and J shed 5 bases, with 9 bases lying between them. The DNA for the CDR3 is TGTGCCAGCCGGACAGCGAATGAAAAACTGTTTTTT. This sequence encodes CASRTANEKLFF.

V gene TRBV2 combines with J gene TRBJ2-1, with D possibly being TRBD1 or TRBD2 (5 bases each). The germline gives CDR1 SNHLY, CDR2 FYNNEI. The CDR3 runs 13 residues. Trimming stripped 7 bases from V and 8 bases from J, with 15 bases between. The CDR3 loop reads CASNYLTGHEQFF. The CDR3 nucleotides read TGTGCCAGCAACTATCTGACGGGGCATGAGCAGTTCTTC.

The genes are TRBV19 and TRBJ2-1, with D uncertain. Trimming cost V 3 bases and J 4 bases, with 1 base left between them. The germline V gene has CDR1 LNHDA and CDR2 SQIVND (reference sequence). There are 11 residues in the CDR3. The DNA of the CDR3 is TGTGCCAGTAGTATTTACAATGAGCAGTTCTTC. As protein: CASSIYNEQFF.

The chain links TRBV10-2 to TRBJ2-7; D unresolved. There are 14 residues in the CDR3. Germline CDR1 WSHSY, CDR2 SAAADI. The V gene lost 7 bases and the J gene lost 0 bases, with 13 bases spanning the gap. CDR3 nucleotides: TGCGCCAGCACCGAGTGGGCTAGCTCCTACGAGCAGTACTTC. Its protein is CASTEWASSYEQYF.

V usage is TRBV30 and J usage is TRBJ2-2; 10 positions agree with TRBD1. CDR1 GTSNPN and CDR2 SVGIG come from the germline V gene (reference sequence). The ends lost 4 bases at V and 6 bases at J; junction bases unmatched: 2. There are 13 residues in the CDR3. The CDR3 nucleotides read TGTGCCTGGAAGGGACAGGGGCCCGGGGAGCTGTTTTTT. Its translation is CAWKGQGPGELFF.

The rearrangement uses TRBV6-5 and TRBJ2-5; D call uncertain. V dropped 0 bases and J dropped 7 bases, with 18 bases sitting between them. CDR3 length equals 16 residues. The germline V gene has CDR1 MNHEY and CDR2 SVGAGI. CDR3: CASSYSSKPHGGTQYF. The CDR3 DNA is TGTGCCAGCAGTTACTCCAGTAAGCCCCACGGCGGGACCCAGTACTTC.

The chain links TRBV10-3 to TRBJ1-5; a weak D match, TRBD1 (6 bases). CDR3 length equals 12 residues. V lost 7 bases, J lost 7 bases, and 11 bases lay in between. The germline V gene encodes CDR1 ENHRY and CDR2 SYGVKD. The chain's CDR3 is CAINSGAQPQHF. The CDR3 nucleotides read TGTGCCATCAATTCAGGGGCGCAGCCCCAGCATTTT.

The chain combines TRBV6-5 with TRBJ1-4; 8 positions agree with TRBD1. Germline values: CDR1 MNHEY, CDR2 SVGAGI. V shed 7 bases and J 6 bases; nucleotides not matched to a gene: 4. The CDR3 is 13 residues long. The CDR3 coding sequence is TGTGCCAGCACGGGACAGGTTGATGAAAAACTGTTTTTT. This encodes CASTGQVDEKLFF.

The chain recombines TRBV19 with TRBJ1-2; 7 nucleotides line up with TRBD1. CDR3 size: 13 residues. The germline V gene encodes CDR1 LNHDA and CDR2 SQIVND (reference sequence). V shed 7 bases, J shed 7 bases, and the junction held 9 bases outside the gene matches. The chain's CDR3 is CASILGPGGGYTF. As DNA, the CDR3 is TGTGCCAGTATCCTTGGGCCAGGGGGTGGCTACACCTTC.

The chain is built from TRBV18 and TRBJ2-7; D unclear. This CDR3 is built from 13 residues. The germline V gene encodes CDR1 KGHSH and CDR2 LQKENI. The V and J ends lost 6 bases and 0 bases respectively, with 9 bases between them. The CDR3 coding sequence is TGTGCCAGCTCCCTCGGTGACTCCTACGAGCAGTACTTC. This gives the protein CASSLGDSYEQYF.

The chain joins TRBV18 to TRBJ2-2, with 8 bases lining up with TRBD1. CDR1 and CDR2 (germline): KGHSH, LQKENI. This CDR3 has 16 residues. V lost 1 base, J lost 3 bases, and 4 bases stayed unmatched. The CDR3: CASSPLGQGYTGELFF. The CDR3 coding sequence is TGTGCCAGCTCACCACTAGGACAGGGATACACCGGGGAGCTGTTTTTT.

The table lists this clone with a count of one. The V gene is TRBV5-6, the J gene TRBJ2-7, with D tentatively TRBD1 (5 bases). The CDR3 spans 18 residues. V shed 2 bases and J shed 4 bases, with 25 bases lying between them. Germline V lookup: CDR1 SGHDT, CDR2 YYEEEE. The CDR3 is CASSLGHHLRVPFYEQYF. The CDR3 bases are TGTGCCAGCAGCTTAGGACATCACCTAAGGGTCCCCTTTTACGAGCAGTACTTC.

The chain employs TRBV3-1 (or the pseudogene TRBV3-2) and TRBJ2-1; 11 bases agree with TRBD2. Germline V gives CDR1 LGHDT, CDR2 YNNKEL (reference sequence). CDR3 size: 16 residues. Unmatched junction bases numbered 7, after V lost 3 bases and J lost 6 bases. The CDR3 nucleotides read TGTGCCAGCAGCCAGGTCGGGACTAGCGGAGTCAATGAGCAGTTCTTC. Protein: CASSQVGTSGVNEQFF.

This clone was seen more than once but under ten times. The chain uses TRBV28 and TRBJ2-1, with TRBD2 as a possible D gene (6 bases). From germline, CDR1 is MDHEN and CDR2 SYDVKM. The CDR3 is 15 amino acids. Between the trimmed V and J ends, which lost 3 bases and 5 bases, there was a span of 14 bases. In DNA form, the CDR3 reads TGTGCCAGCAGTTTTATAGCGGACCCAAACAATGAGCAGTTCTTC. Translated, it gives CASSFIADPNNEQFF.

The V and J genes are TRBV29-1 and TRBJ1-3, with 9 bases matching TRBD1. Germline CDR1 is SQVTM and CDR2 is ANQGSEA. V lost 2 bases, J lost 4 bases, and 6 bases stayed unmatched. The CDR3 sequence is 15 residues long. The CDR3 DNA reads TGCAGCGTTGAATGGACAGGGGTAGGCGGAAACACCATATATTTT. Translating it yields CSVEWTGVGGNTIYF.

This chain connects TRBV20-1 to TRBJ1-5, with D perhaps matching TRBD1 (6 bases). This CDR3 is built from 15 residues. Trimming cost V 3 bases and J 5 bases, with 17 bases left between them. The germline V gene encodes CDR1 DFQATT and CDR2 SNEGSKA (reference sequence). The CDR3 protein is CSASSGGHDYQPQHF. CDR3 coding DNA: TGCAGTGCTAGTAGCGGGGGACACGATTATCAGCCCCAGCATTTT.